Given below is one TCR beta chain in context. No antigen is known for it. From germline, CDR1 is SNHLY and CDR2 FYNNEI. The CDR3 is made up of 12 amino acids. With V trimmed by 5 bases and J by 13 bases, 10 bases remained unmatched. The sample comes from a study of T cells in localized non-small cell lung cancer. Study-wide results and caveats: The study found T cell clonality highest in uninvolved adjacent lung, above tumor. A median of approximately 50 of the top 100 tumor clones appeared in adjacent lung, which was paired and uninvolved. Heterogeneity within the tumor remains possible, as just one region underwent sequencing.

Clones were read by immunoSEQ multiplex PCR, and TCRdb kept only the in-frame ones, dropping some. The profile shows about 15,000 clones, 90% of them singletons. The V and J genes are TRBV2 and TRBJ1-1, with 7 bases aligning to TRBD1. This sample comprised peripheral blood mononuclear cells, obtained before any cancer treatment. This receptor was identified in a woman aged 35-75 years with stage III lung adenocarcinoma. The CDR3 spells CASSRDRGKGFF. CDR3 in DNA: TGTGCCAGCAGTCGGGACAGAGGGAAAGGTTTCTTT.